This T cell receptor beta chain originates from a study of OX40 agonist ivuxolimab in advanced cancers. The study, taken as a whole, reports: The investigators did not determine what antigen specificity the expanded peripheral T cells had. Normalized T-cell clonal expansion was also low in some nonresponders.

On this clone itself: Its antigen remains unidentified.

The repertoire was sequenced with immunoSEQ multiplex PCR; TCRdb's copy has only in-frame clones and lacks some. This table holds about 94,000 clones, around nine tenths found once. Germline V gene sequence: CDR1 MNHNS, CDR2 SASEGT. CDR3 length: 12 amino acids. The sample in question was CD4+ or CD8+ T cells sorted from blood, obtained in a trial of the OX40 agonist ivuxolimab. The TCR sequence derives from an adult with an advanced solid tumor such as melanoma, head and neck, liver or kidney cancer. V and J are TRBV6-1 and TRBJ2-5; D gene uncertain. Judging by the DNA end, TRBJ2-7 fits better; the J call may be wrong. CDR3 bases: TGTGCCAGCAGGGTCGGCACCCTCGAGCAGTACTTC. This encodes CASRVGTLEQYF.